These T cell receptor beta chains were read from a single sample in a study of CD8 T cells in ankylosing spondylitis. TCRdb re-derived calls from the 5' RACE reads in MiXCR, one entry per CDR3 protein. Among more than 600,000 distinct CDR3 sequences listed, 15% to 20% were seen once. The sequencing sample was made of blood, either unsorted or a sorted T cell fraction (not recorded which). These receptors were taken from a male donor with ankylosing spondylitis. Both conserved end residues are part of each CDR3. Fields, in order: D gene, clone size, J gene, V gene, CDR3 protein, CDR3 DNA. D genes are given only for firm matches. Clone size is stated in some rows and not others, as once, few, many or a class when expanded.

d_gene: -
abundance: many
j_gene: TRBJ2-3
v_gene: TRBV28
CDR3aa: CASSSPTPGKADTQYF
CDR3nt: TGTGCCAGCAGTTCCCCGACCCCAGGGAAGGCAGATACGCAGTATTTT

d_gene: -
abundance: few
j_gene: TRBJ2-1
v_gene: TRBV29-1
CDR3aa: CSVPKGQGKYNEQFF
CDR3nt: TGCAGCGTTCCAAAGGGGCAGGGAAAGTACAATGAGCAGTTCTTC

d_gene: -
abundance: -
j_gene: TRBJ2-3
v_gene: TRBV28
CDR3aa: CASLSAGREADTQYF
CDR3nt: TGTGCCAGCCTAAGCGCAGGCAGGGAGGCAGATACGCAGTATTTT

d_gene: TRBD1
abundance: few
j_gene: TRBJ2-7
v_gene: TRBV29-1
CDR3aa: CSASDRGYYEQYF
CDR3nt: TGCAGCGCTTCGGACAGGGGGTACTACGAGCAGTACTTC

d_gene: TRBD1
abundance: few
j_gene: TRBJ2-2
v_gene: TRBV7-9
CDR3aa: CASSPLQGAVPGELFF
CDR3nt: TGTGCCAGCAGCCCCCTACAGGGGGCGGTTCCCGGGGAGCTGTTTTTT

d_gene: -
abundance: -
j_gene: TRBJ2-5
v_gene: TRBV10-3
CDR3aa: CAINNEKKETQYF
CDR3nt: TGTGCCATCAATAACGAGAAAAAAGAGACCCAGTACTTC

d_gene: TRBD1
abundance: -
j_gene: TRBJ2-5
v_gene: TRBV5-1
CDR3aa: CASSYAGQGQETQYF
CDR3nt: TGCGCCAGCAGCTACGCCGGACAGGGGCAAGAGACCCAGTACTTC

d_gene: -
abundance: -
j_gene: TRBJ2-3
v_gene: TRBV29-1
CDR3aa: CSVEWGADTQYF
CDR3nt: TGCAGCGTTGAATGGGGGGCGGATACGCAGTATTTT

d_gene: -
abundance: many
j_gene: TRBJ2-3
v_gene: TRBV4-3
CDR3aa: CASSQEGGTDTQYF
CDR3nt: TGCGCCAGCAGCCAAGAAGGGGGCACAGATACGCAGTATTTT

d_gene: TRBD2
abundance: -
j_gene: TRBJ2-5
v_gene: TRBV25-1
CDR3aa: CASSEPGGLETQYF
CDR3nt: TGTGCCAGCAGTGAACCGGGGGGTTTAGAGACCCAGTACTTC

d_gene: -
abundance: -
j_gene: TRBJ2-2
v_gene: TRBV20-1
CDR3aa: CSSPQRNTGELFF
CDR3nt: TGCAGCTCGCCGCAGAGGAATACCGGGGAGCTGTTTTTT

d_gene: -
abundance: few
j_gene: TRBJ1-1
v_gene: TRBV5-1
CDR3aa: CASSLVPPNTEAFF
CDR3nt: TGCGCCAGCAGCTTGGTACCGCCGAACACTGAAGCTTTCTTT

d_gene: -
abundance: -
j_gene: TRBJ1-4
v_gene: TRBV6-5
CDR3aa: CASSYIRGNEKLFF
CDR3nt: TGTGCCAGCAGTTACATCCGGGGTAATGAAAAACTGTTTTTT

d_gene: TRBD1
abundance: -
j_gene: TRBJ2-3
v_gene: TRBV28
CDR3aa: CASSLPLTGGAEEDTQYF
CDR3nt: TGTGCCAGCAGTTTACCTCTGACAGGGGGCGCGGAGGAAGATACGCAGTATTTT

d_gene: -
abundance: -
j_gene: TRBJ2-1
v_gene: TRBV14
CDR3aa: CASSPVVAVAYNEQFF
CDR3nt: TGTGCCAGCAGCCCGGTGGTAGCAGTCGCGTACAATGAGCAGTTCTTC

d_gene: -
abundance: few
j_gene: TRBJ1-1
v_gene: TRBV7-9
CDR3aa: CASSLGTWTALNTEAFF
CDR3nt: TGTGCCAGCAGCTTAGGGACGTGGACAGCCTTGAACACTGAAGCTTTCTTT

d_gene: -
abundance: few
j_gene: TRBJ1-5
v_gene: TRBV24-1
CDR3aa: CATSDLPTQPQHF
CDR3nt: TGTGCCACCAGTGATTTGCCAACTCAGCCCCAGCATTTT

d_gene: TRBD1
abundance: few
j_gene: TRBJ1-6
v_gene: TRBV3-1
CDR3aa: CASSQGTKGAGNSPLHF
CDR3nt: TGTGCCAGCAGCCAAGGAACGAAGGGGGCTGGTAATTCACCCCTCCACTTT

d_gene: -
abundance: -
j_gene: TRBJ2-1
v_gene: TRBV4-1
CDR3aa: CASSQNMVLREQFF
CDR3nt: TGCGCCAGCAGCCAAAATATGGTTCTCCGTGAGCAGTTCTTC

d_gene: -
abundance: -
j_gene: TRBJ2-1
v_gene: TRBV4-2
CDR3aa: CASSQDRSRGEQFF
CDR3nt: TGTGCCAGCAGCCAAGATCGTTCGCGGGGTGAGCAGTTCTTC

d_gene: -
abundance: few
j_gene: TRBJ2-2
v_gene: TRBV5-1
CDR3aa: CASNPGATETGELFF
CDR3nt: TGCGCCAGCAATCCAGGGGCGACGGAAACCGGGGAGCTGTTTTTT

d_gene: -
abundance: -
j_gene: TRBJ1-5
v_gene: TRBV7-9
CDR3aa: CASSLVDREGEQPQHF
CDR3nt: TGTGCCAGCAGCTTAGTAGACCGTGAGGGGGAACAGCCCCAGCATTTT

d_gene: TRBD2
abundance: -
j_gene: TRBJ2-3
v_gene: TRBV12-3/TRBV12-4
CDR3aa: CASRSGGGTDTQYF
CDR3nt: TGTGCCAGCAGGAGCGGGGGAGGTACAGATACGCAGTATTTT

d_gene: TRBD1
abundance: few
j_gene: TRBJ1-6
v_gene: TRBV12-3/TRBV12-4
CDR3aa: CASSQRSGQAASPLHF
CDR3nt: TGTGCCAGCAGTCAACGATCGGGACAGGCTGCTTCACCCCTCCACTTT

d_gene: TRBD2
abundance: -
j_gene: TRBJ2-3
v_gene: TRBV4-1
CDR3aa: CASSRQLAGTDTQYF
CDR3nt: TGCGCCAGCAGCCGACAACTAGCGGGCACAGATACGCAGTATTTT

d_gene: TRBD1
abundance: many
j_gene: TRBJ1-2
v_gene: TRBV9
CDR3aa: CASSWDRGNYGYTF
CDR3nt: TGTGCCAGCAGCTGGGACAGGGGAAACTATGGCTACACCTTC

d_gene: -
abundance: -
j_gene: TRBJ2-1
v_gene: TRBV29-1
CDR3aa: CSVVRSGQFF
CDR3nt: TGCAGCGTTGTTAGGTCAGGGCAGTTCTTC

d_gene: -
abundance: -
j_gene: TRBJ1-6
v_gene: TRBV25-1
CDR3aa: CASALSRDSSPLHF
CDR3nt: TGTGCCAGCGCCCTTTCAAGGGATAGTTCACCCCTCCACTTT

d_gene: -
abundance: -
j_gene: TRBJ1-6
v_gene: TRBV7-9
CDR3aa: CASSLESRVNSPLHF
CDR3nt: TGTGCCAGCAGCTTAGAGTCGAGGGTGAATTCACCCCTCCACTTT